This T cell receptor (beta chain) originates from a study of beta chain features in type 1 diabetes. Sequenced material consisted of expressed TCRB transcripts (all of the isolated RNA was reverse transcribed). Profiling relied on immunoSEQ multiplex PCR, and the TCRdb table lists in-frame clones only, not all of them. The sample lists 300,000 to 450,000 clones, about 12% seen once, with less than 0.02% in the top ten. The CDR3 spans 15 residues. V lost 6 bases and J 6 bases, leaving 18 bases between the germline ends. Looked up from germline, CDR1 is MDHEN and CDR2 is SYDVKM. This clone was counted a few times.

The source is a young man in good health. This sequence joins TRBV28 and TRBJ2-1, with D possibly matching TRBD2 (6 bases). Specimen: naive CD4+ T cells from blood. Written as DNA, the CDR3 is TGTGCCAGCAGCCTAGCGTTCCGTAGTAGCAATGAGCAGTTCTTC. Amino acid sequence: CASSLAFRSSNEQFF.